The 14 T cell receptor beta chains given below trace back to one sample, sequenced in a study of T cells in Graves' hyperthyroidism and ophthalmopathy. There were TCR beta CDR3 regions amplified from RNA transcripts. The TCR CDR3 was amplified in a first-round RT-PCR using the HTBI primer set. MiXCR, applied by TCRdb to the multiplex PCR reads, yields one record per CDR3 protein. The sample carries over 550,000 distinct CDR3 sequences, 16% recorded once. Sequencing was performed on blood. These receptors were obtained from a woman aged 18-29 years with Graves' hyperthyroidism.

This clonotype was detected many times. The rearrangement joins TRBV7-2 to TRBJ1-2; D is ambiguous. The germline gives CDR1 SGHTA, CDR2 FQGNSA. The ends were cut back, 5 bases at V and 7 bases at J, with 17 bases in the middle. This CDR3 has 14 residues. This CDR3 reads CASSNRASGSGYTF. The CDR3 coding sequence is TGTGCCAGCAGCAACCGGGCTTCGGGTTCTGGCTACACCTTC.

The chain uses TRBV10-1 and TRBJ2-6; D is ambiguous. This CDR3 contains 16 residues. The germline CDR1 and CDR2 sequences are WNHNN and SYGVQD (reference sequence). Trimming pared 4 bases from V and 0 bases from J, leaving 10 bases between. This CDR3 reads CASSVGEHSGANVLTF. The CDR3 nucleotides are TGCGCCAGCAGTGTCGGAGAACACTCTGGGGCCAACGTCCTGACTTTC.

This clonotype was seen a handful of times. The chain couples TRBV12-3 or TRBV12-4 to TRBJ1-2, with TRBD1 matching 7 bases. The V gene end was trimmed by 0 bases and the J gene end by 3 bases; junction bases not matched to a gene: 7. This CDR3 has 16 amino acids. The CDR3: CASSLALQGRHYGYTF. Written as DNA, the CDR3 is TGTGCCAGCAGTTTAGCCCTACAGGGGAGGCACTATGGCTACACCTTC.

This clonotype was observed at least ten times. This sequence joins TRBV30 and TRBJ1-5, with D maybe TRBD1 (5 bases). V lost 3 bases, J lost 5 bases, and 11 bases lay in between. This CDR3 spans 13 amino acids. CDR1 is GTSNPN and CDR2 is SVGIG in the germline V gene (reference sequence). CDR3 region: CAWSGGEHQPQHF. For the CDR3, the DNA is TGTGCCTGGAGCGGAGGGGAGCATCAGCCCCAGCATTTT.

The chain has TRBV19 and TRBJ2-3, with unresolved D. The CDR3 loop spans 14 amino acids. From germline, CDR1 is LNHDA and CDR2 SQIVND (reference sequence). V was clipped by 4 bases and J by 0 bases, with 8 bases between them. CDR3 bases: TGTGCCAGTAGTACGGTGGGGAGCACAGATACGCAGTATTTT. Translated, it gives CASSTVGSTDTQYF.

This clonotype was seen a handful of times. The chain recombines TRBV5-1 with TRBJ2-5, with TRBD2 matching 15 bases. This CDR3 spans 16 amino acids. V shed 4 bases, J shed 4 bases, and the junction held 5 bases outside the gene matches. Germline V CDR1 and CDR2: SGHRS, YFSETQ. CDR3 coding DNA: TGCGCCAGCAGCACCGGACTAGCGGGGGGGCCAGAGACCCAGTACTTC. It codes for CASSTGLAGGPETQYF.

The J gene is TRBJ2-1, the V gene TRBV29-1; D unclear. Germline V gene data show CDR1 as SQVTM and CDR2 as ANQGSEA. Trimming removed 6 bases at V and 4 bases at J, with 10 bases between. This CDR3 has 12 amino acids. In DNA form, the CDR3 reads TGCAGCGTCAACACAGTTTACAATGAGCAGTTCTTC. Translation: CSVNTVYNEQFF.

This rearrangement joins TRBV7-8 to TRBJ1-2; D call uncertain. Trimming shortened V by 2 bases and J by 8 bases, and 15 bases separated the two germline ends. The CDR3 contains 14 residues. Germline V gives CDR1 SGHVS, CDR2 FQNEAQ. The CDR3: CASSLSEGLGGYTF. The DNA for the CDR3 is TGTGCCAGCAGCTTATCTGAGGGTTTAGGCGGCTACACCTTC. Drawing the rest from reference TRBV7-8 and TRBJ1-2, the complete variable domain is GAGVSQSPRYKVAKRGQDVALRCDPISGHVSLFWYQQALGQGPEFLTYFQNEAQLDKSGLPSDRFFAERPEGSVSTLKIQRTQQEDSAVYLCASSLSEGLGGYTFGSGTRLTVV.

This clonotype was observed a few times. V gene TRBV10-3 combines with J gene TRBJ1-2; perhaps TRBD1 as D (5 bases). The CDR3 extends over 15 amino acids. Trimming took off 3 bases at V and 3 bases at J, with 14 bases between the two ends. CDR1 is ENHRY and CDR2 is SYGVKD in the germline V gene. The CDR3 nucleotides are TGTGCCATCAGTGAAGGTGCAGGGAGGGACTATGGCTACACCTTC. Translation: CAISEGAGRDYGYTF.

This clonotype was counted at least ten times. The chain uses TRBV7-2 and TRBJ2-3; either TRBD1 or TRBD2 may fit D (6 bases each). This CDR3 comprises 12 residues. CDR1 is SGHTA, CDR2 FQGNSA, per germline. Here the CDR3 DNA reads TGTGGTGTGGGGGGCGCAACAGATACGCAGTATTTT. Translation: CGVGGATDTQYF.

This clonotype has just a few counts. The J gene is TRBJ1-1, the V gene TRBV6-5, with unresolved D. Germline CDR1 and CDR2: MNHEY and SVGAGI. This CDR3 is 13 amino acids long. V was clipped by 2 bases and J by 6 bases, with 10 bases between them. The chain's CDR3 is CASSYTGMAEAFF. The CDR3 bases are TGTGCCAGCAGTTACACCGGGATGGCTGAAGCTTTCTTT.

This clonotype was picked up a small number of times. The chain employs TRBV20-1 and TRBJ1-1; 8 nucleotides agree with TRBD1. The CDR3 is made up of 16 amino acids. V shed 2 bases, J shed 4 bases, and the junction held 12 bases outside the gene matches. Looked up from germline, CDR1 is DFQATT and CDR2 is SNEGSKA (reference sequence). CDR3 sequence reads: CSARPTGQGRGTEAFF. Written as DNA, the CDR3 is TGCAGTGCTAGACCGACAGGACAGGGTAGGGGCACTGAAGCTTTCTTT.

This chain links TRBV6-1 with TRBJ1-4; D is uncertain. The germline V gene has CDR1 MNHNS and CDR2 SASEGT. V was shortened by 6 bases and J by 10 bases, with 18 bases between the two germline ends. CDR3 length: 14 residues. DNA for the CDR3: TGTGCCAGCAGCAATATGAGGGCCGACGGAAAACTGTTTTTT. Its translation is CASSNMRADGKLFF.

This clonotype was seen many times. The V and J genes are TRBV11-2 and TRBJ2-3; 7 nucleotides line up with TRBD1. There are 15 residues in the CDR3. V gave up 9 bases and J gave up 5 bases; unmatched junction bases: 14. Germline values: CDR1 SGHAT, CDR2 FQNNGV. CDR3 DNA: TGTGCCAGTTTGGAGAACAGGGGCGATCTAGATACGCAGTATTTT. The encoded protein is CASLENRGDLDTQYF.